This T cell receptor (beta chain) was captured in a study of T-cell reconstitution after alpha-beta-depleted transplantation in children. A few counts support this clonotype. As yet, its antigen is unknown. Unique molecular identifiers were used to barcode this TCRbeta library. Via MiXCR, TCRdb re-called the PCR reads, giving one row per CDR3 protein. Among around 700,000 distinct CDR3 sequences, over 10% were seen once, and the ten largest hold 0.79%. From germline, CDR1 is SQVTM and CDR2 ANQGSEA. CDR3 size: 11 residues. V gave up 4 bases and J gave up 3 bases, with 7 bases separating them. Regarding the study as a whole: Several hundred graft clones that had expanded were reportedly the source of alpha-beta T cells about two months after transplant. One year post-transplant, T-cell counts and diversity were largely derived from T cells produced anew.

J is TRBJ2-7 and V is TRBV29-1; D gene unclear. This clonotype originated in a girl aged 2 to 9 with congenital amegakaryocytic thrombocytopenia, due to receive a stem cell transplant. Sample: PBMCs, taken before TCRalphabeta/CD19-depleted stem cell transplant. Written as DNA, the CDR3 is TGCAGCGTTGGGGAAGACTACGAGCAGTACTTC. It translates to CSVGEDYEQYF.